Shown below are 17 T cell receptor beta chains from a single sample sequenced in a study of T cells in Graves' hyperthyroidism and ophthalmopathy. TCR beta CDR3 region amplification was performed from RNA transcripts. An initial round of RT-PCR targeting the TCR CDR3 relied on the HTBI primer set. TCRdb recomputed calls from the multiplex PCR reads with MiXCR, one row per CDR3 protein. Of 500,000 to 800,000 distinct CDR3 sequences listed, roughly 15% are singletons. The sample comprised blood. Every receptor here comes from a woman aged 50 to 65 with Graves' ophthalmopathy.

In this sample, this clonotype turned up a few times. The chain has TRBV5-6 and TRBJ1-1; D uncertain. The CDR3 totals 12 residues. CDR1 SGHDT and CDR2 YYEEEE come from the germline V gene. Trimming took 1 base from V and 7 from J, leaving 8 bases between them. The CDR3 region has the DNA TGTGCCAGCAGCTTGAGACCCTATGAAGCTTTCTTT. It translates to CASSLRPYEAFF. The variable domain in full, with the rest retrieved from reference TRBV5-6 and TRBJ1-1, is DAGVTQSPTHLIKTRGQQVTLRCSPKSGHDTVSWYQQALGQGPQFIFQYYEEEERQRGNFPDRFSGHQFPNYSSELNVNALLLGDSALYLCASSLRPYEAFFGQGTRLTVV.

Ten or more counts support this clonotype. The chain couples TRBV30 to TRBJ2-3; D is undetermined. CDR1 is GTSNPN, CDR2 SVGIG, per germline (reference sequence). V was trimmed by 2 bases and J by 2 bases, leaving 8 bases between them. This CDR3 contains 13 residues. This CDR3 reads CAWSTTNTDTQYF. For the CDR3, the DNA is TGTGCCTGGAGTACAACTAACACAGATACGCAGTATTTT. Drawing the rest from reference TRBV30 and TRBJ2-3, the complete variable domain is SQTIHQWPATLVQPVGSPLSLECTVEGTSNPNLYWYRQAAGRGLQLLFYSVGIGQISSEVPQNLSASRPQDRQFILSSKKLLLSDSGFYLCAWSTTNTDTQYFGPGTRLTVL.

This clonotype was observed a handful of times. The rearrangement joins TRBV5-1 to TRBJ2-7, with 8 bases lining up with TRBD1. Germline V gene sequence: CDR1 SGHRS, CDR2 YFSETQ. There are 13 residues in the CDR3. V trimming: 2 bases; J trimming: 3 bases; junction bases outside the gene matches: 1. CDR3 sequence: CASSFDRGYEQYF. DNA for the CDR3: TGCGCCAGCAGCTTCGACAGGGGCTACGAGCAGTACTTC.

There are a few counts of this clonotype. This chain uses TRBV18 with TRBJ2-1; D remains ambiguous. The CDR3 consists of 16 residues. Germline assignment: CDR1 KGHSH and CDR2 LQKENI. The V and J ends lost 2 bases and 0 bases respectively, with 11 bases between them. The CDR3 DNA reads TGTGCCAGCTCACCAAGTGGCAGCAACTCCTACAATGAGCAGTTCTTC. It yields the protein CASSPSGSNSYNEQFF.

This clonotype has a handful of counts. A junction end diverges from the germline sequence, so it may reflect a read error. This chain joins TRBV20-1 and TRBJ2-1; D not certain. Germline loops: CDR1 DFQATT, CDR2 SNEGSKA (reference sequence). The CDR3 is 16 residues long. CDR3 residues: CSAGDLLTIPGDEQFF. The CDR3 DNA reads TGCAGTGCTGGAGATCTACTTACTATCCCCGGCGATGAGCAGTTCTTC.

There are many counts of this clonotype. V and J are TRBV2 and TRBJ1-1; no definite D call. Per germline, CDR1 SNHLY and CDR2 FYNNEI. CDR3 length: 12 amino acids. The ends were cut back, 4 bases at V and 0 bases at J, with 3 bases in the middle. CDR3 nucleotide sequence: TGTGCCAGCAGTGGCTTGAACACTGAAGCTTTCTTT. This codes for CASSGLNTEAFF.

The CDR3 loop is CASSRRAAAFSPPYNEQFF. The CDR3 nucleotides read TGTGCCAGCAGCCGCCGGGCCGCGGCTTTTTCACCCCCATACAATGAGCAGTTCTTC. The V gene is TRBV14, the J gene TRBJ2-1; D unresolved. Germline CDR1 and CDR2: SGHDN and FVKESK. Trimming took 4 bases from V and 4 from J, leaving 26 bases between them. CDR3 length equals 19 residues.

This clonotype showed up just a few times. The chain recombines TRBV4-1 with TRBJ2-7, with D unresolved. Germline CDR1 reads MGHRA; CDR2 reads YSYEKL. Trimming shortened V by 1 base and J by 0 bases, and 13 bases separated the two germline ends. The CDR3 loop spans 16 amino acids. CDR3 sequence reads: CASSQGFDVFSYEQYF. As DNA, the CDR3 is TGCGCCAGCAGCCAAGGGTTCGACGTCTTCTCCTACGAGCAGTACTTC.

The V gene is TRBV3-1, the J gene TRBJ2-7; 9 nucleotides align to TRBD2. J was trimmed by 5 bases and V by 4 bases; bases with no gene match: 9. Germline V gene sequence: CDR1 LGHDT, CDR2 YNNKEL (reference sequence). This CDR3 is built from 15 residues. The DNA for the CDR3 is TGTGCCAGCAGCCCAAGCGGCGGGAGGGGAAACGAGCAGTACTTC. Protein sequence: CASSPSGGRGNEQYF.

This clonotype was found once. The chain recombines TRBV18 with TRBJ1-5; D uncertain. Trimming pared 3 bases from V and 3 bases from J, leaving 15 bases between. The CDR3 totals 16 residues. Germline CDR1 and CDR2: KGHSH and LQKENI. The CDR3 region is CASSPTKEGPNQPQHF. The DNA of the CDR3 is TGTGCCAGCTCACCGACAAAAGAAGGTCCCAATCAGCCCCAGCATTTT.

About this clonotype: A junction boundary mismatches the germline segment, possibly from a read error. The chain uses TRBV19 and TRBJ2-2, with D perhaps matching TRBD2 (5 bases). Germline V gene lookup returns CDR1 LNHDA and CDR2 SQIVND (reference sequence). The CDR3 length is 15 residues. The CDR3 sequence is CASSMDIANTGELVF. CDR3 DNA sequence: TGTGCCAGTAGTATGGATATCGCGAACACCGGGGAGCTGGTTTTT. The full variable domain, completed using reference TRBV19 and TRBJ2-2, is DGGITQSPKYLFRKEGQNVTLSCEQNLNHDAMYWYRQDPGQGLRLIYYSQIVNDFQKGDIAEGYSVSREKKESFPLTVTSAQKNPTAFYLCASSMDIANTGELVFGEGSRLTVL.

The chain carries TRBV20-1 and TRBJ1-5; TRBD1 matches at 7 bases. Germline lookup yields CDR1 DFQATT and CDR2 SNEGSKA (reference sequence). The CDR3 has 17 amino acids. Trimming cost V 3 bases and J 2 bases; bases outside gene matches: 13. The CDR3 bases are TGCAGTGCTAGTGAAAGACAGGGTGGATTGGGCAATCAGCCCCAGCATTTT. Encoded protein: CSASERQGGLGNQPQHF.

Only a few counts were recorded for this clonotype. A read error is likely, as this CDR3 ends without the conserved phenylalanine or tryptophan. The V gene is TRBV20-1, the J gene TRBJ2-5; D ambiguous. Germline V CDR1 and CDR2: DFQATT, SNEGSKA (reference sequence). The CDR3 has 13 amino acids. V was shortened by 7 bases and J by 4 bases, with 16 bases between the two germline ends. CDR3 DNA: TGCAGTGAGTCGGGTAACGCTTTAGAGACCCAGTACCTC. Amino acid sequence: CSESGNALETQYL.

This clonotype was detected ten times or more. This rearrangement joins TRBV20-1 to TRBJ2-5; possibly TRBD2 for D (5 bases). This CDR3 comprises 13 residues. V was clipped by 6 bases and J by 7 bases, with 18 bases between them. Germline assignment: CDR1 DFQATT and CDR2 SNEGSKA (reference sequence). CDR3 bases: TGCAGTGCCCCTGACTTACTCCGGGGGACCCAGTACTTC. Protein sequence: CSAPDLLRGTQYF.

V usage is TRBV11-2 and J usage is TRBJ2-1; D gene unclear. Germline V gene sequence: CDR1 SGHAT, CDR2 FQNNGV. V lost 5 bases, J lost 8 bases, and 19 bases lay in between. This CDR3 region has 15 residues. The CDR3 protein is CASSQDRAFNDEQFF. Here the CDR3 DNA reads TGTGCCAGCAGCCAAGATAGGGCATTCAACGATGAGCAGTTCTTC. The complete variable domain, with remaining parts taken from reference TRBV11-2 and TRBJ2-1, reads EAGVAQSPRYKIIEKRQSVAFWCNPISGHATLYWYQQILGQGPKLLIQFQNNGVVDDSQLPKDRFSAERLKGVDSTLKIQPAKLEDSAVYLCASSQDRAFNDEQFFGPGTRLTVL.

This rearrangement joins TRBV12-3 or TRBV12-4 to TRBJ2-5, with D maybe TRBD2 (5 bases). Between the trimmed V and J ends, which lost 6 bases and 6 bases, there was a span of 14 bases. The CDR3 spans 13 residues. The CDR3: CASSEGGLKTQYF. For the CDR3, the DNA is TGTGCCAGCAGCGAGGGCGGGCTGAAGACCCAGTACTTC.

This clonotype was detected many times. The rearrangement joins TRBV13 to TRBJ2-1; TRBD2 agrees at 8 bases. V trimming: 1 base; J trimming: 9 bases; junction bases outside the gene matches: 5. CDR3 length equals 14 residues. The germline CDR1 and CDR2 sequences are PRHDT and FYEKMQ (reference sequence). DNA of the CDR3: TGTGCCAGCAGCTTAGAGGTAGCGGGGAGTGAGCAGTTCTTC. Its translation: CASSLEVAGSEQFF. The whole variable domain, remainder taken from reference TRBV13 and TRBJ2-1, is AAGVIQSPRHLIKEKRETATLKCYPIPRHDTVYWYQQGPGQDPQFLISFYEKMQSDKGSIPDRFSAQQFSDYHSELNMSSLELGDSALYFCASSLEVAGSEQFFGPGTRLTVL.